This T cell receptor (beta chain) is from a study of T-cell memory formation after mild COVID-19. MiXCR, applied by TCRdb to the 5' RACE reads, yields one record per CDR3 protein. The sample includes hundreds of thousands of distinct CDR3 sequences, roughly 17% of them seen just once. The germline gives CDR1 LGHNA, CDR2 YNFKEQ. Trimming took 0 bases from V and 4 from J, leaving 10 bases between them. The CDR3 is 15 residues long. The source of this sequence is a man between 18 and 35 years old who had mild COVID-19 (a few samples of this study predate the infection). Cell type and time point are not known. Input material: PBMCs or a T cell subset sorted from them (not recorded which). The chain couples TRBV4-2 to TRBJ1-3; no reliable D call. The CDR3 nucleotides are TGTGCCAGCAGCCAAGATCTGGTCGTCGGAAACACCATATATTTT. As protein: CASSQDLVVGNTIYF.